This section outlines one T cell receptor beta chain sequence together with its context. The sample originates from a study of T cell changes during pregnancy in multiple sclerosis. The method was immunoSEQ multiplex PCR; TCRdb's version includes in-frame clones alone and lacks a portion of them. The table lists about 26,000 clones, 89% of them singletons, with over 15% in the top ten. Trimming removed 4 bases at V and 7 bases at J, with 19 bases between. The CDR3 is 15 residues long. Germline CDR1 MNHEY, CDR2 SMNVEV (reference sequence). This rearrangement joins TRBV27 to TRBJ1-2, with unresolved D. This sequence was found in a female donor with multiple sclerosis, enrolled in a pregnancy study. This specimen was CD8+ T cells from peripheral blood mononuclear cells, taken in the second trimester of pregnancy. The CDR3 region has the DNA TGTGCCAGCAGTTACGCTGTCCGGGGAGGCGGTGGCTACACCTTC. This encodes CASSYAVRGGGGYTF.